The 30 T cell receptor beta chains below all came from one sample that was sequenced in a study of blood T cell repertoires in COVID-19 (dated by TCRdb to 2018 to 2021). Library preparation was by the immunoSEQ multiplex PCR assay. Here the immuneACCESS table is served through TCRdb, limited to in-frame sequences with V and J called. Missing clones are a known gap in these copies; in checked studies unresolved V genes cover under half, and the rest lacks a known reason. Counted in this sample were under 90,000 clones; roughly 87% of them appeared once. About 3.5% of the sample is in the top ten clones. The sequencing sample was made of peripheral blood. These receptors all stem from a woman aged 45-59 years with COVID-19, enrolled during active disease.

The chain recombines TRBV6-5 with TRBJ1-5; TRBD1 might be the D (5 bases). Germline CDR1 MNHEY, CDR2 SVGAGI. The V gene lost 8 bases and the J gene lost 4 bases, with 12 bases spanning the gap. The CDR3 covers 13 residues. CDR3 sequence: CASGIQGNQPQHF. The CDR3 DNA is TGTGCCAGCGGGATCCAGGGAAATCAGCCCCAGCATTTT.

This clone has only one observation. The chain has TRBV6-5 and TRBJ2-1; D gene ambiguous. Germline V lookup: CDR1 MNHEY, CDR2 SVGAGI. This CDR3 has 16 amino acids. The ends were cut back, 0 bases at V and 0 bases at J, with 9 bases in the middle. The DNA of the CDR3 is TGTGCCAGCAGTTACTCTAGCCCGAGCTCCTACAATGAGCAGTTCTTC. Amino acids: CASSYSSPSSYNEQFF.

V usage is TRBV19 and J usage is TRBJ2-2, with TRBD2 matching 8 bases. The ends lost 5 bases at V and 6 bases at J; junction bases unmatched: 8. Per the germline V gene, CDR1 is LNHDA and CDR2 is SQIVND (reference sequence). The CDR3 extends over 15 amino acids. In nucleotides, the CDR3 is TGTGCCAGTAGTCGTCCCGGGACTAGAGCCGGGGAGCTGTTTTTT. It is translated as CASSRPGTRAGELFF. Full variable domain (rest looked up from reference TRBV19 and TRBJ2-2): DGGITQSPKYLFRKEGQNVTLSCEQNLNHDAMYWYRQDPGQGLRLIYYSQIVNDFQKGDIAEGYSVSREKKESFPLTVTSAQKNPTAFYLCASSRPGTRAGELFFGEGSRLTVL.

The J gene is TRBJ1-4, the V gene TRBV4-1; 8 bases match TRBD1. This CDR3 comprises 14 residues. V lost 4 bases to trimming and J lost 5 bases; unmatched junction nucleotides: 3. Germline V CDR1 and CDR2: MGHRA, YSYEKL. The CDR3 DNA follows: TGCGCCAGCAGCCCGCGGACAGGGAATGAAAAACTGTTTTTT. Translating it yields CASSPRTGNEKLFF.

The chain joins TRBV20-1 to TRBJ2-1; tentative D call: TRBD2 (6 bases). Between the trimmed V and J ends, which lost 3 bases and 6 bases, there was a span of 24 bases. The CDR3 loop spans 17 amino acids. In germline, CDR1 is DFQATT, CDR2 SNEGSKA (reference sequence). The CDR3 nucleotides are TGCAGTGCTAGTTCTTCTTCGAGACGGGAGTGGGGCAATGAGCAGTTCTTC. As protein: CSASSSSRREWGNEQFF.

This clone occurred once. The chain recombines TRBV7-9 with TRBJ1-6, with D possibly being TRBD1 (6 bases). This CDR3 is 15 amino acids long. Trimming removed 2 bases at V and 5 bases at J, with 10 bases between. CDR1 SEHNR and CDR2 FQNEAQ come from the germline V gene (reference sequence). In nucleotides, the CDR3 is TGTGCCAGCAGCTTATACAGGGCGAATAATTCACCCCTCCACTTT. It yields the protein CASSLYRANNSPLHF.

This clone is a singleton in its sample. Here the CDR3 reads CAGSSGSSYNEQFF. The CDR3 DNA follows: TGTGCCGGTTCCAGCGGGAGCTCCTACAATGAGCAGTTCTTC. The V gene is TRBV21-1, the J gene TRBJ2-1; the table calls TRBD2, which could not be checked here. TRBV21-1 is marked as a pseudogene. The CDR3 runs to 14 residues.

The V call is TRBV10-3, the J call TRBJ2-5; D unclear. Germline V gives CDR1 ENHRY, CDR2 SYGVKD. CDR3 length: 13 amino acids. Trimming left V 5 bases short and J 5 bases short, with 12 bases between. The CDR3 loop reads CAISPYSRETQYF. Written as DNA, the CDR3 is TGTGCCATCAGTCCCTACTCGCGGGAGACCCAGTACTTC.

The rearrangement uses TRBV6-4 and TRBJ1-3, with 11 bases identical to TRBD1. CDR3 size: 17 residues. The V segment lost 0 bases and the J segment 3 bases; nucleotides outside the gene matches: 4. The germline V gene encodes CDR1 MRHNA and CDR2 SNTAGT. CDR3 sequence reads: CASSDSPGQGDGNTIYF. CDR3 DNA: TGTGCCAGCAGTGACTCTCCGGGACAGGGGGATGGAAACACCATATATTTT.

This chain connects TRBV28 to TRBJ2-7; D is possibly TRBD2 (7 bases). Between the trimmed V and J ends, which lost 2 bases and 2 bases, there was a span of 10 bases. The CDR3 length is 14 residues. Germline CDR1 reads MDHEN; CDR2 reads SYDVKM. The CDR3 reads CASSLGGGPYEQYF. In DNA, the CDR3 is TGTGCCAGCAGTTTAGGCGGGGGCCCCTACGAGCAGTACTTC.

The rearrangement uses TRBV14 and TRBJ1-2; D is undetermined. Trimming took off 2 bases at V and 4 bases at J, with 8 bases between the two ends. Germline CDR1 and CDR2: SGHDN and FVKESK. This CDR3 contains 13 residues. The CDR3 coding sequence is TGTGCCAGCAGCCAACCGACTCTCTATGGCTACACCTTC. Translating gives CASSQPTLYGYTF.

The CDR3 bases are TGTGCCAGCAGCCAGTCGGGTAGTCCTGGAAACACCATATATTTT. Its translation is CASSQSGSPGNTIYF. The chain recombines TRBV7-9 with TRBJ1-3; D call uncertain. There are 15 residues in the CDR3. Germline lookup yields CDR1 SEHNR and CDR2 FQNEAQ (reference sequence). V lost 5 bases and J lost 2, with 13 bases in between.

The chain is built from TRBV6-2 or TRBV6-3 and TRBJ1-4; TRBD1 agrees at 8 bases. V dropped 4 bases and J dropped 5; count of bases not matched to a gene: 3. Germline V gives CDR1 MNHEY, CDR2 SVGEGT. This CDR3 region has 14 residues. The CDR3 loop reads CASSSDRDNEKLFF. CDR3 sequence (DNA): TGTGCCAGCAGTTCGGACAGGGACAATGAAAAACTGTTTTTT.

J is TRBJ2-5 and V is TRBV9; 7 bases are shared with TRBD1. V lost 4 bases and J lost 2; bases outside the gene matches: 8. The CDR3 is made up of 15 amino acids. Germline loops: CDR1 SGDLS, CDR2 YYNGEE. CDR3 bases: TGTGCCAGCAGCCCCAGGGGGTGGGGACAAGAGACCCAGTACTTC. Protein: CASSPRGWGQETQYF.

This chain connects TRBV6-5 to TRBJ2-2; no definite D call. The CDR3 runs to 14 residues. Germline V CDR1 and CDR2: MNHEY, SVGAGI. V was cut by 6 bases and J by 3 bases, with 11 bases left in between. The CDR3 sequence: CASSYMIDTGELFF. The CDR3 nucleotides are TGTGCCAGCAGCTATATGATCGACACCGGGGAGCTGTTTTTT.

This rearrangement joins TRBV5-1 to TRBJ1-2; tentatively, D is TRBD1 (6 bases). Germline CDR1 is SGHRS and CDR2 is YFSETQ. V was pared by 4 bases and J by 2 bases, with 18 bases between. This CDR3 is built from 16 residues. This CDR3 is CASSPRTVFENYGYTF. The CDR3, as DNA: TGCGCCAGCAGCCCAAGGACAGTTTTTGAGAACTATGGCTACACCTTC.

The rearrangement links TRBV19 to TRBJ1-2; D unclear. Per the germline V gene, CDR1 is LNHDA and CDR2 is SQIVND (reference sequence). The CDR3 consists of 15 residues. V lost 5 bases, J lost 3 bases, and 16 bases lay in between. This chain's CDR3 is CASSSRQVGHYGYTF. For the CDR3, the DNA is TGTGCCAGTAGTTCGAGACAAGTGGGCCACTATGGCTACACCTTC.

The CDR3 region has the DNA TGTGCCAGCAGCTTAGGATGGGGGGGTGGCTACACCTTC. It translates to CASSLGWGGGYTF. The chain uses TRBV7-2 and TRBJ1-2; possibly TRBD1 for D (5 bases). Germline V CDR1 and CDR2: SGHTA, FQGNSA. V was shortened by 1 base and J by 7 bases, with 10 bases between the two germline ends. The CDR3 spans 13 residues. Looking up the rest from reference TRBV7-2 and TRBJ1-2 gives the full variable domain: GAGVSQSPSNKVTEKGKDVELRCDPISGHTALYWYRQSLGQGLEFLIYFQGNSAPDKSGLPSDRFSAERTGGSVSTLTIQRTQQEDSAVYLCASSLGWGGGYTFGSGTRLTVV.

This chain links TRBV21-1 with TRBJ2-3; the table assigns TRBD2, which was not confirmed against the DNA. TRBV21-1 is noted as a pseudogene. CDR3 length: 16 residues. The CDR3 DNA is TGTGCCAGCAGCACCTGGACTAGCGGGATCACAGATACGCAGTATTTT. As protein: CASSTWTSGITDTQYF.

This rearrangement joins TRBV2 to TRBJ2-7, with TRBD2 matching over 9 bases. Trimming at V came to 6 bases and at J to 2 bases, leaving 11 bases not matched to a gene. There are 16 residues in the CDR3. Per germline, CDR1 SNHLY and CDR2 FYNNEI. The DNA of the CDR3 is TGTGCCAGCAGGGGGGGACTAGCAGTAAGCACCTACGAGCAGTACTTC. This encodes CASRGGLAVSTYEQYF.

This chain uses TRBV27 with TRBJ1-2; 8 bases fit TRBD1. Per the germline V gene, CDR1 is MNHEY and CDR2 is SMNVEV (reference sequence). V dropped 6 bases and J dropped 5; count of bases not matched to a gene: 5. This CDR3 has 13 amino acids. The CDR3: CASRPQGEYGYTF. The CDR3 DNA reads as TGTGCCAGCAGACCACAGGGGGAATATGGCTACACCTTC.

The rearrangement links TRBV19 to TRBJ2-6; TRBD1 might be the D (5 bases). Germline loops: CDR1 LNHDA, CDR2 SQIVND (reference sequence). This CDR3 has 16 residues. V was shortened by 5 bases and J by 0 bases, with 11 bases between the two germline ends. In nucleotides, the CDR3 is TGTGCCAGTAGTCCAAGACAGCTCTCTGGGGCCAACGTCCTGACTTTC. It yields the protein CASSPRQLSGANVLTF.

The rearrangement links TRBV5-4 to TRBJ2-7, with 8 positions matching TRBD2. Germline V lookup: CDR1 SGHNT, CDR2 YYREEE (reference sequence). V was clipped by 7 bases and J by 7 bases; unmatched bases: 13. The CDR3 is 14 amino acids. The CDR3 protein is CASGLSGTSEEQYF. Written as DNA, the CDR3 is TGTGCCAGCGGTCTTAGCGGGACAAGTGAAGAGCAGTACTTC.

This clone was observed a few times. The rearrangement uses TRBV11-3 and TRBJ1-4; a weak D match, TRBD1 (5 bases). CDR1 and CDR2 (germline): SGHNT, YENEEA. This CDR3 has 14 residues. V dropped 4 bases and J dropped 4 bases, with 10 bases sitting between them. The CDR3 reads CASSWGGDNEKLFF. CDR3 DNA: TGTGCCAGCAGCTGGGGCGGAGATAATGAAAAACTGTTTTTT. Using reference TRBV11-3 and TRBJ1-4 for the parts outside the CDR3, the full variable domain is EAGVVQSPRYKIIEKKQPVAFWCNPISGHNTLYWYLQNLGQGPELLIRYENEEAVDDSQLPKDRFSAERLKGVDSTLKIQPAELGDSAVYLCASSWGGDNEKLFFGSGTQLSVL.

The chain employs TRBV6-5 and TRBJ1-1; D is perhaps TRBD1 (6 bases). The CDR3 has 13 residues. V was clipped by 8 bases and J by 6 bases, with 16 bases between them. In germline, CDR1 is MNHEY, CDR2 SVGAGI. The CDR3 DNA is TGTGCCAGCTCAGGGTGGGGGCTTTCTGAAGCTTTCTTT. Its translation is CASSGWGLSEAFF.

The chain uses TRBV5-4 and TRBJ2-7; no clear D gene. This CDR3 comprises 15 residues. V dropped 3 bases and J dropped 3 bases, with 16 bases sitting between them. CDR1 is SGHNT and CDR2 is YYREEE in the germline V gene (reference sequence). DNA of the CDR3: TGTGCCAGCAGCTCCAGCCCGACAAATATCTACGAGCAGTACTTC. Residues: CASSSSPTNIYEQYF.

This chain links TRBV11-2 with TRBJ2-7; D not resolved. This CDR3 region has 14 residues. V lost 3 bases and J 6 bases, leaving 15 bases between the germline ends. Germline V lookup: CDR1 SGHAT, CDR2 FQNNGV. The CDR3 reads CASSFGEAHGEQYF. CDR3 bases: TGTGCCAGCAGCTTTGGAGAAGCCCATGGCGAGCAGTACTTC.

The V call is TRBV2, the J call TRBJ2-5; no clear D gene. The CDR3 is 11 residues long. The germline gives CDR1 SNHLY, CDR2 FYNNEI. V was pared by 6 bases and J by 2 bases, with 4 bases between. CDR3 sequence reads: CASSMQETQYF. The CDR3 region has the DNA TGTGCCAGCAGCATGCAAGAGACCCAGTACTTC.

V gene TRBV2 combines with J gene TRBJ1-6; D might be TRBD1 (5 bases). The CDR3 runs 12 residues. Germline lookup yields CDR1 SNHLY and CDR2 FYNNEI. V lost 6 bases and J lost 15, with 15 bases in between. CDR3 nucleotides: TGTGCCAGCAGATTTCAGGGTTCGCTCCTCCACTTT. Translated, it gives CASRFQGSLLHF.

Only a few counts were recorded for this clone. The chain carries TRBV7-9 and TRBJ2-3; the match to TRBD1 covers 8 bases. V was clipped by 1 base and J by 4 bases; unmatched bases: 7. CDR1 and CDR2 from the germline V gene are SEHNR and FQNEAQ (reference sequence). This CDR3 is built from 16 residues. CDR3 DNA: TGTGCCAGCAGCTTAGTACTCCCAGGGGGCCCAGATACGCAGTATTTT. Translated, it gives CASSLVLPGGPDTQYF.